The clone carrying this T cell receptor (beta chain) was seen many times. Antigen specificity is unknown. The data were taken from a study of human T cells and chemical hapten exposure. On the study more broadly: DPC at 0.01% went onto the upper back in patch tests, read at 6 days. Points from the study as a whole: Expanded TCRs grouped into significantly more large CDR3 similarity clusters than controls produced.

Time point meaning: patch test 3, about 24 weeks after DPC sensitization. The treatment: therapeutic diphenylcyclopropenone sensitization with weekly scalp DPC. TCRdb reanalysed the RACE reads using MiXCR and keeps one entry per CDR3 protein. The sample has about 52,000 distinct CDR3 sequences; approximately 9.9% are singletons. Germline V gives CDR1 SNHLY, CDR2 FYNNEI. The trim removed 3 bases at V and 3 bases at J, leaving 4 bases unmatched. The length of the CDR3 is 14 residues. The source was whole blood, collected in connection with sensitization to the hapten diphenylcyclopropenone (DPC). This clonotype was sampled from a middle-aged woman with alopecia areata. Some clones in this sample may be carry-over from other donors' samples. The chain employs TRBV2 and TRBJ2-5; the match to TRBD1 covers 7 bases. The CDR3: CASSDPGTEETQYF. The CDR3 DNA sequence: TGTGCCAGCAGTGACCCCGGGACAGAAGAGACCCAGTACTTC.